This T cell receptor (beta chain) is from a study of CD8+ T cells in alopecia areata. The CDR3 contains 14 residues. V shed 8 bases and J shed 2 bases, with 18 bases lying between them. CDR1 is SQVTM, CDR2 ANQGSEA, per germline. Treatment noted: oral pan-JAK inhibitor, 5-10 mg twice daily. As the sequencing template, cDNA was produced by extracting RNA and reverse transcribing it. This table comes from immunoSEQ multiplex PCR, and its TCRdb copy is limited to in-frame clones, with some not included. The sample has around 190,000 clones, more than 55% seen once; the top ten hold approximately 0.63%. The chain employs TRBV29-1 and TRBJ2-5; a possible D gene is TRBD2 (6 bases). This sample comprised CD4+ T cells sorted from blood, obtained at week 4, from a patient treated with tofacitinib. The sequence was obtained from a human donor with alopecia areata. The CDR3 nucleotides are TGCAGCACAACCCCGGGACGGGGGCAAGAGACCCAGTACTTC. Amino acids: CSTTPGRGQETQYF.